This T cell receptor (beta chain) emerged from a study of identical twins. Regarding the study as a whole: Zero-insertion analyses were open to partial confounding by invariant MAIT and iNKT cells.

Concerning this clonotype: What it binds is not known.

V was clipped by 6 bases and J by 9 bases, with 15 bases between them. Germline values: CDR1 MNHNS, CDR2 SASEGT. There are 13 residues in the CDR3. TCRdb re-derived calls from the 5' RACE reads in MiXCR, one entry per CDR3 protein. Of 550,000 to 700,000 distinct CDR3 sequences listed, about 20% are singletons. These sequences were also reported in another study, on T cells expressing NK-cell markers.

The receptor was derived from a woman between 18 and 30 years old in good health. Sequenced sample: PBMCs. The J gene is TRBJ1-5, the V gene TRBV6-1; perhaps TRBD1 as D (5 bases). CDR3 residues: CASSPARQGPQHF. The DNA for the CDR3 is TGTGCCAGCAGCCCGGCCCGGCAGGGGCCCCAGCATTTT.